This TCR beta chain was identified in a study of shared clonotypes between healthy human individuals. Data came from immunoSEQ multiplex PCR; TCRdb stores just in-frame clones and leaves some out. The sample carries 2 million to 2.5 million clones, 85% to 95% recorded once. Note on this clone: Antigen specificity is unknown.

The study's findings and limits: Clonotype sharing among donors was expected to depend on sequencing depth.

This CDR3 comprises 13 residues. Looked up from germline, CDR1 is MNHNY and CDR2 is SVGAGI (reference sequence). V was clipped by 5 bases and J by 4 bases, with 10 bases between them. This TCR came from a man between 18 and 29 years old in good health. Some clones in this sample may be carry-over from other donors' samples. The rearrangement joins TRBV6-6 to TRBJ2-3; D remains ambiguous. The material sequenced was naive CD4+ T cells from PBMCs. Subset described: CD45RA+ positively selected. CDR3 coding DNA: TGTGCCAGCAGTAAAAGATGGGCAGATACGCAGTATTTT. Encoded protein: CASSKRWADTQYF.